The source of this T cell receptor beta chain is a study of CD8+CD57+ T cells in acquired aplastic anemia. Study-level information: Sorting CD4+ and CD8+ cells gave DNA averaging approximately 3 ug.

Flow cytometry had shown expanded CD8+CD57+ cells in the patients chosen for sequencing. Severe acquired aplastic anemia was present in all patients. This clonotype came up many times. The germline CDR1 and CDR2 sequences are SGHKS and YYEKEE (reference sequence). Between the trimmed V and J ends, which lost 1 base and 5 bases, there was a span of 13 bases. The CDR3 spans 15 residues. Genomic DNA provided the template from which TCR beta VDJ and CDR3 profiles were obtained. Each CDR3 protein is one row after TCRdb ran MiXCR on the reads. The sample lists some 200,000 distinct CDR3 sequences, about half seen once, with just under 20% in the top ten.

V is TRBV5-5 and J is TRBJ1-5; no definite D call. Sequencing was done on a sample of sorted CD4+, CD8+, or CD8+CD57+ T cells (not recorded which) from PBMCs. This clonotype originated in a human donor with aplastic anemia. DNA of the CDR3: TGTGCCAGCAGCTTGAGAATACGGATTGATCAGCCCCAGCATTTT. It translates to CASSLRIRIDQPQHF.